This T cell receptor beta chain is drawn from a study of blood T cells in healthy people across ages. Findings of the study overall: A greater number of naive CD4+ cells and higher diversity distinguished long-lived donors from aged donors.

Roughly 10 milliliters was the volume of peripheral blood drawn from each donor. The amount of total RNA extracted per sample was at least 5 micrograms. With regard to this clonotype: What it binds is unknown.

V trimming: 0 bases; J trimming: 6 bases; junction bases outside the gene matches: 7. CDR1 is SGHDN, CDR2 FVKESK, per germline. CDR3 length: 17 residues. The second PCR ran about 6 to 12 cycles with a sample-barcoded 5' primer and J-beta primers. One entry per CDR3 protein results from TCRdb running MiXCR on the 5' RACE reads. The sample has about 780,000 distinct CDR3 sequences; approximately 67% are singletons. The TCR comes from a man between 25 and 39 years old in good health. The chain couples TRBV14 to TRBJ2-1; 11 positions match TRBD2. Sample: blood. The CDR3 reads CASSQEVLAGGTNEQFF. CDR3 coding DNA: TGTGCCAGCAGCCAAGAGGTCCTAGCGGGGGGCACCAATGAGCAGTTCTTC.